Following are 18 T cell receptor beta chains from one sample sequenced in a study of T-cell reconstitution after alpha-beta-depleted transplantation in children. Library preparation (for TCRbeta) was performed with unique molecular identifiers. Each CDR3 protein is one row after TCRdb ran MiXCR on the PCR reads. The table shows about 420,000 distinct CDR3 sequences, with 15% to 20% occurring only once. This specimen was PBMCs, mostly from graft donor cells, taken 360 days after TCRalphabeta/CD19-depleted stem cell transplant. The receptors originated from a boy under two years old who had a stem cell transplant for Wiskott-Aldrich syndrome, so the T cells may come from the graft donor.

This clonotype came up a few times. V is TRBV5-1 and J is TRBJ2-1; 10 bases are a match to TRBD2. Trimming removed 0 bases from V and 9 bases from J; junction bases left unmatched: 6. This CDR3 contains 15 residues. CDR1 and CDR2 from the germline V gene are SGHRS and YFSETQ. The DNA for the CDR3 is TGCGCCAGCAGCTTGGGATCCCGGACTAGCGGTGAGCAGTTCTTC. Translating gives CASSLGSRTSGEQFF.

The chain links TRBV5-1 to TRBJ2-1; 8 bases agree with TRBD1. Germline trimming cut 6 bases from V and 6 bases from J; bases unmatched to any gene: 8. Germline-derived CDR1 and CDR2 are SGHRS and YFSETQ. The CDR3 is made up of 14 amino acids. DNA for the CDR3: TGCGCCAGCACCCTTTTCACAGGGGGCAATGAGCAGTTCTTC. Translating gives CASTLFTGGNEQFF.

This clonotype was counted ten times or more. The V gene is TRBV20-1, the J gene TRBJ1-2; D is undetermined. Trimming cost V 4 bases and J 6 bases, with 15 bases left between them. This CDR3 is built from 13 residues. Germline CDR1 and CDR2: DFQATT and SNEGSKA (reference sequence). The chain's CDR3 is CSAIPQDGDGYTF. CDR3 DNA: TGCAGTGCTATTCCGCAAGACGGCGATGGCTACACCTTC.

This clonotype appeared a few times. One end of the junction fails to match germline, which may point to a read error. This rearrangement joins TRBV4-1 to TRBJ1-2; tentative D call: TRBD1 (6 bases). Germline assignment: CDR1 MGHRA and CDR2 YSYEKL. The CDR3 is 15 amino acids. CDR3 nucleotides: TGTGCCAGCAGTCTCCGTCGTTCAGGGGACCCTGGCTACACCTTC. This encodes CASSLRRSGDPGYTF.

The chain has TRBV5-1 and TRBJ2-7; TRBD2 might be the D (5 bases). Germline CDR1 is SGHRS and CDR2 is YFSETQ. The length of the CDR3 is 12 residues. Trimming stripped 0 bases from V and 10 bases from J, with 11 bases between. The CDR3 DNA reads TGCGCCAGCAGCTTGGATTGGACTGATCAGTACTTC. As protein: CASSLDWTDQYF.

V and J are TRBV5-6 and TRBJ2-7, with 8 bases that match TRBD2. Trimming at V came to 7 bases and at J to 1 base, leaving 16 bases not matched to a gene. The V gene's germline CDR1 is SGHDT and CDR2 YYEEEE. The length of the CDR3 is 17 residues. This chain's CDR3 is CASGSVAGTARSYEQYF. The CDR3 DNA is TGTGCCAGCGGATCAGTAGCGGGGACGGCGCGATCCTACGAGCAGTACTTC.

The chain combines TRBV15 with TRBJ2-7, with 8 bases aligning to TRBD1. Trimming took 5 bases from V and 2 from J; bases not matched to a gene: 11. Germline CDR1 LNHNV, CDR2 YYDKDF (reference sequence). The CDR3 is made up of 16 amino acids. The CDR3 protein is CATSGGVRQGTYEQYF. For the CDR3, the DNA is TGTGCCACCAGCGGAGGAGTTCGACAGGGGACCTACGAGCAGTACTTC.

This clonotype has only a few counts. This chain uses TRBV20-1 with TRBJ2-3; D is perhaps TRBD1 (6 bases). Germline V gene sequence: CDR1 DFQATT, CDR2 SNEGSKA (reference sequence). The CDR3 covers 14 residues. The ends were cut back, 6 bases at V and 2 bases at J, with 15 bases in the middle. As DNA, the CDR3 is TGCAGTGCCCGCAGCAGGGGACCCACAGATACGCAGTATTTT. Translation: CSARSRGPTDTQYF.

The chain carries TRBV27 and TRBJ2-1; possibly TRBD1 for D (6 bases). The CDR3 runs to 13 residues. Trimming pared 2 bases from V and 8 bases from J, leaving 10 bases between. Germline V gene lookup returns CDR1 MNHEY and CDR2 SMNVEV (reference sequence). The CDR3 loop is CASSLRWGHEQFF. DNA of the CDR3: TGTGCCAGCAGTTTACGTTGGGGGCATGAGCAGTTCTTC.

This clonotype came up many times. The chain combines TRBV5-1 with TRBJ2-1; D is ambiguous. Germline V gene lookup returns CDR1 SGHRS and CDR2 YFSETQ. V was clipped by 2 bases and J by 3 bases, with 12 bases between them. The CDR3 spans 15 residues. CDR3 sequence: CASSFEGLDYNEQFF. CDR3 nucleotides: TGCGCCAGCAGCTTTGAAGGGTTGGACTACAATGAGCAGTTCTTC.

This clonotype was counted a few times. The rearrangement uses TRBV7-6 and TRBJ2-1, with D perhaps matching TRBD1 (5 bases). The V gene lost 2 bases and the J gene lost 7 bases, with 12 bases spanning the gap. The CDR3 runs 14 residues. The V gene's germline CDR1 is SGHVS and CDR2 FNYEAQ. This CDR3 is CASSLLAQGNEQFF. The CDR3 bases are TGTGCCAGCAGCTTATTGGCCCAGGGAAATGAGCAGTTCTTC.

CDR3 nucleotides: TGTGCCAGCAGCCCTATTCACTGGGGAGTGAACACTGAAGCTTTCTTT. Translating it yields CASSPIHWGVNTEAFF. The genes are TRBV7-2 and TRBJ1-1; D not certain. V gave up 5 bases and J gave up 0 bases, with 16 bases separating them. Germline CDR1 is SGHTA and CDR2 is FQGNSA. The CDR3 is made up of 16 amino acids.

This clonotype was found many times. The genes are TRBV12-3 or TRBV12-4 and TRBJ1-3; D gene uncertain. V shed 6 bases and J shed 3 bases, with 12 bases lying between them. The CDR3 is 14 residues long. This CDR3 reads CASSLNTDGNTIYF. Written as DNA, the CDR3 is TGTGCCAGCAGCTTGAACACCGATGGAAACACCATATATTTT.

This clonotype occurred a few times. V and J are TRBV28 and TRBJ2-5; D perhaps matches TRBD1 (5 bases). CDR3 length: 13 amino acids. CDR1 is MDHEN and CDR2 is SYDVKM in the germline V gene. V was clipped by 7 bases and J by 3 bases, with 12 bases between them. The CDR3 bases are TGTGCCAGCACTTTGGGCAGGGAAGAGACCCAGTACTTC. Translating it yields CASTLGREETQYF.

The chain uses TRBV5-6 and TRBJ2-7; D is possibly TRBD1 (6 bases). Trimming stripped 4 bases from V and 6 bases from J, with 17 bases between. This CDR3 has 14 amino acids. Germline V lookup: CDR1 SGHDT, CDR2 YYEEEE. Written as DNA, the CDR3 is TGTGCCAGCAGCGTGCAGGGACATACGGGCGAGCAGTACTTC. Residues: CASSVQGHTGEQYF.

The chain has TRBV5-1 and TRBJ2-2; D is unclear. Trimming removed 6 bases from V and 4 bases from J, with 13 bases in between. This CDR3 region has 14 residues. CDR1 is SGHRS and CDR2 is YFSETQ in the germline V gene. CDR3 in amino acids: CASTETLGTGELFF. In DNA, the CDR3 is TGCGCCAGCACGGAGACCCTGGGCACCGGGGAGCTGTTTTTT.

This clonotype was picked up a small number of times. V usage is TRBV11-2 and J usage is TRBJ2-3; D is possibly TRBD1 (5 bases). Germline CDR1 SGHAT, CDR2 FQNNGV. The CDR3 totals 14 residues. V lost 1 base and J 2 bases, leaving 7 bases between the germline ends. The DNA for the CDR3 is TGTGCCAGCAGCTTAGTGGACACCACAGATACGCAGTATTTT. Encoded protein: CASSLVDTTDTQYF.

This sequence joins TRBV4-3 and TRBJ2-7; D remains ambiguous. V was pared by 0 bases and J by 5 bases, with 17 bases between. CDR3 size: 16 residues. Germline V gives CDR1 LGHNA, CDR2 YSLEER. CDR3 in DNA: TGCGCCAGCAGCCAAGATATAATAGGCCCCCGGGACGAGCAGTACTTC. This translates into CASSQDIIGPRDEQYF.